This T cell receptor beta chain was recovered during a study of blood T cell repertoires in COVID-19. Study overall: COVID-19 samples collected from the United States, Italy and Spain covered acute and convalescent phases. In each case, the material was cDNA or gDNA derived from T cells, B-cell-depleted T cells, or PBMCs.

The ends were cut back, 6 bases at V and 13 bases at J, with 14 bases in the middle. CDR1 is SGHKS and CDR2 is YYEKEE in the germline V gene (reference sequence). CDR3 length equals 11 residues. As originally analysed: Amplification with reference gene primers provided the estimates of nucleated cell counts. The data were produced by immunoSEQ multiplex PCR, yet TCRdb's version contains in-frame clones alone and is incomplete. The V and J calls and clone size come from that table; D and trimming were worked out from the DNA. The table includes 200,000 to 250,000 clones, 70% to 90% detected once. The TCR was taken from a young woman who had recovered from COVID-19. Sequences were obtained from peripheral blood. The rearrangement uses TRBV5-5 and TRBJ2-1; D possibly corresponds to TRBD2 (5 bases). In DNA form, the CDR3 reads TGTGCCAGCACCTCAGGACTCGGACAGTTCTTC. Translation gives CASTSGLGQFF.